The 25 T cell receptor beta chains given below trace back to one sample, sequenced in a study of blood T cell repertoires in COVID-19. Data came from immunoSEQ multiplex PCR; TCRdb stores just in-frame clones and leaves some out. The sample consists of over 35,000 clones, roughly 78% of them appearing once. Sequenced: peripheral blood. All receptors come from a man between 60 and 75 years old with acute or convalescent COVID-19.

The chain employs TRBV3-1 (or the pseudogene TRBV3-2) and TRBJ1-3, with D uncertain. Trimming removed 1 base from V and 4 bases from J, with 8 bases in between. There are 14 residues in the CDR3. In germline, CDR1 is LGHDT, CDR2 YNNKEL (reference sequence). CDR3 nucleotide sequence: TGTGCCAGCAGCCAAGCTCGAGTCGGAAACACCATATATTTT. Amino acid sequence: CASSQARVGNTIYF.

The chain combines TRBV7-9 with TRBJ2-3, with D maybe TRBD1 (6 bases). This CDR3 comprises 14 residues. The ends were cut back, 5 bases at V and 2 bases at J, with 11 bases in the middle. CDR1 and CDR2 (germline): SEHNR, FQNEAQ (reference sequence). The CDR3 DNA reads as TGTGCCAGCAGCACCGGGACACCCACAGATACGCAGTATTTT. Residues: CASSTGTPTDTQYF.

This rearrangement joins TRBV6-2 or TRBV6-3 to TRBJ2-5; a possible D gene is TRBD1 (6 bases). Trimming took 1 base from V and 5 from J, leaving 14 bases between them. This CDR3 region has 15 residues. Germline CDR1 MNHEY, CDR2 SVGEGT. The CDR3 nucleotides are TGTGCCAGCAGTTACTATGCAGGGGTTGGGGAGACCCAGTACTTC. It specifies CASSYYAGVGETQYF.

There are a few counts of this clone. The chain joins TRBV11-2 to TRBJ2-3; 9 bases are shared with TRBD2. The ends lost 5 bases at V and 5 bases at J; junction bases unmatched: 11. Germline lookup yields CDR1 SGHAT and CDR2 FQNNGV. The CDR3 spans 16 residues. CDR3 amino acids: CASSPPGSGRVDTQYF. As DNA, the CDR3 is TGTGCCAGCAGCCCGCCAGGTAGCGGGAGAGTAGATACGCAGTATTTT.

This clone was recorded once. The V and J genes are TRBV7-8 and TRBJ2-3, with D unresolved. The CDR3 consists of 13 residues. Trimming pared 4 bases from V and 6 bases from J, leaving 11 bases between. Germline V gives CDR1 SGHVS, CDR2 FQNEAQ. This CDR3 is CASSSALPDTQYF. In DNA form, the CDR3 reads TGTGCCAGCAGCTCCGCCCTACCGGATACGCAGTATTTT.

This clone was seen just once. V and J are TRBV7-9 and TRBJ2-7; a possible D gene is TRBD2 (5 bases). CDR1 and CDR2 from the germline V gene are SEHNR and FQNEAQ (reference sequence). This CDR3 has 14 residues. V lost 1 base, J lost 2 bases, and 9 bases lay in between. The CDR3 region is CASSLGSGPYEQYF. DNA for the CDR3: TGTGCCAGCAGCTTAGGAAGCGGCCCCTACGAGCAGTACTTC.

This chain joins TRBV7-9 and TRBJ1-1; 7 bases are a match to TRBD1. CDR3 length: 14 residues. The junction had 5 bases not matched to a gene; V was cut back by 5 bases and J by 2 bases. Per germline, CDR1 SEHNR and CDR2 FQNEAQ (reference sequence). This CDR3 reads CASSIWDSNTEAFF. CDR3 nucleotides: TGTGCCAGCAGCATCTGGGACAGTAACACTGAAGCTTTCTTT.

The gene calls are TRBV6-2 or TRBV6-3 and TRBJ2-1; 12 nucleotides match TRBD1. The CDR3 loop spans 16 amino acids. The germline CDR1 and CDR2 sequences are MNHEY and SVGEGT. V lost 2 bases to trimming and J lost 7 bases; unmatched junction nucleotides: 6. The CDR3 nucleotides are TGTGCCAGCAGTTACGGCGGGACAGGGGGCCATAATGAGCAGTTCTTC. Its protein product is CASSYGGTGGHNEQFF.

V gene TRBV5-1 combines with J gene TRBJ2-6; TRBD1 is a possible D gene (6 bases). Germline-derived CDR1 and CDR2 are SGHRS and YFSETQ. Trimming took off 2 bases at V and 0 bases at J, with 12 bases between the two ends. The CDR3 consists of 17 residues. DNA of the CDR3: TGCGCCAGCAGCTTTATGACAGGAAACTCTGGGGCCAACGTCCTGACTTTC. This sequence encodes CASSFMTGNSGANVLTF.

The chain recombines TRBV28 with TRBJ1-5; TRBD1 might be the D (5 bases). From germline, CDR1 is MDHEN and CDR2 SYDVKM. The V and J ends lost 8 bases and 7 bases respectively, with 15 bases between them. This CDR3 region has 13 residues. CDR3 protein: CASFAGSGQPQHF. CDR3 bases: TGTGCCAGCTTTGCAGGGTCCGGACAGCCCCAGCATTTT.

The chain is built from TRBV6-5 and TRBJ2-2; D is perhaps TRBD1 (6 bases). Germline V CDR1 and CDR2: MNHEY, SVGAGI. The ends were cut back, 2 bases at V and 6 bases at J, with 10 bases in the middle. The CDR3 spans 14 residues. DNA for the CDR3: TGTGCCAGCAGTTACGGCGGACAGTCCGGGGAGCTGTTTTTT. Encoded protein: CASSYGGQSGELFF.

V usage is TRBV5-1 and J usage is TRBJ2-3; 8 bases agree with TRBD1. J was trimmed by 3 bases and V by 4 bases; bases with no gene match: 7. The CDR3 contains 15 residues. Germline V gives CDR1 SGHRS, CDR2 YFSETQ. This chain's CDR3 is CASSEGQVRTDTQYF. The CDR3 coding sequence is TGCGCCAGCAGCGAGGGACAGGTTCGGACAGATACGCAGTATTTT.

This chain links TRBV5-1 with TRBJ1-1; TRBD1 matches 7 bases. V shed 2 bases and J 2 bases; nucleotides not matched to a gene: 3. CDR1 SGHRS and CDR2 YFSETQ come from the germline V gene. The CDR3 consists of 14 residues. The CDR3 sequence is CASSLGQANTEAFF. The CDR3 DNA reads TGCGCCAGCAGCTTAGGACAGGCAAACACTGAAGCTTTCTTT.

This chain connects TRBV6-5 to TRBJ1-3; TRBD1 agrees at 7 bases. The CDR3 loop spans 15 amino acids. The junction had 4 bases not matched to a gene; V was cut back by 5 bases and J by 0 bases. Per the germline V gene, CDR1 is MNHEY and CDR2 is SVGAGI. Here the CDR3 reads CASSIQGVSGNTIYF. DNA of the CDR3: TGTGCCAGCAGTATTCAGGGGGTCTCTGGAAACACCATATATTTT.

The chain employs TRBV3-1 (or the pseudogene TRBV3-2) and TRBJ2-1; D not certain. V lost 0 bases and J 6 bases, leaving 9 bases between the germline ends. CDR3 length: 14 amino acids. The germline CDR1 and CDR2 sequences are LGHDT and YNNKEL (reference sequence). CDR3 coding DNA: TGTGCCAGCAGCCAAGAATTGCTCGGCAATGAGCAGTTCTTC. Its protein product is CASSQELLGNEQFF.

The chain joins TRBV14 to TRBJ2-6, with no clear D. Trimming took 1 base from V and 4 from J, leaving 8 bases between them. Germline CDR1 reads SGHDN; CDR2 reads FVKESK. This CDR3 comprises 15 residues. The CDR3 is CASSQAGRGANVLTF. CDR3 nucleotide sequence: TGTGCCAGCAGCCAAGCGGGTCGGGGGGCCAACGTCCTGACTTTC. The full variable domain, completed using reference TRBV14 and TRBJ2-6, is EAGVTQFPSHSVIEKGQTVTLRCDPISGHDNLYWYRRVMGKEIKFLLHFVKESKQDESGMPNNRFLAERTGGTYSTLKVQPAELEDSGVYFCASSQAGRGANVLTFGAGSRLTVL.

The chain recombines TRBV23-1 with TRBJ2-5; tentatively, D is TRBD2 (6 bases). TRBV23-1 is filed as an ORF, its function uncertain. The CDR3 runs to 13 residues. The V and J ends lost 10 bases and 4 bases respectively, with 16 bases between them. This chain's CDR3 is CATRRRVLETQYF. The CDR3 bases are TGCGCCACGCGAAGGAGGGTATTAGAGACCCAGTACTTC.

This chain joins TRBV11-3 and TRBJ2-1; weak D call: TRBD2 (6 bases). The V and J ends lost 1 base and 0 bases respectively, with 16 bases between them. The CDR3 runs 18 residues. Per the germline V gene, CDR1 is SGHNT and CDR2 is YENEEA. The CDR3 region is CASSLAPGVGLSYNEQFF. CDR3 nucleotide sequence: TGTGCCAGCAGCTTAGCCCCGGGGGTAGGTCTCTCCTACAATGAGCAGTTCTTC.

This clone qualifies as hyperexpanded (1% or more). Within the sample, other DNA sequences also encode this same CDR3. The rearrangement links TRBV24-1 to TRBJ2-5, with a tentative D call TRBD1 (5 bases). The CDR3 is 14 amino acids. Trimming removed 4 bases from V and 5 bases from J, with 13 bases in between. From germline, CDR1 is KGHDR and CDR2 SFDVKD. CDR3 nucleotides: TGTGCCACCAGTGACACAAGGGGTCGGGAGACCCAGTACTTC. Translating it yields CATSDTRGRETQYF.

The chain joins TRBV21-1 to TRBJ2-7; TRBD2 was called by the table and not checked on the DNA. TRBV21-1 is listed as a pseudogene. The CDR3 is made up of 10 amino acids. The CDR3 nucleotides read TGTGCCAGCAGCAACGACGAGCAGTACTTC. This translates into CASSNDEQYF.

The V call is TRBV19, the J call TRBJ2-5, with 9 bases that match TRBD2. J was trimmed by 4 bases and V by 5 bases; bases with no gene match: 5. The germline gives CDR1 LNHDA, CDR2 SQIVND (reference sequence). CDR3 length equals 14 residues. The CDR3 DNA is TGTGCCAGTAGTCCGGCGGGAGGGTCAGAGACCCAGTACTTC. This translates into CASSPAGGSETQYF.

This sequence joins TRBV27 and TRBJ1-5; D perhaps matches TRBD1 (6 bases). V lost 6 bases and J 1 base, leaving 13 bases between the germline ends. The germline CDR1 and CDR2 sequences are MNHEY and SMNVEV (reference sequence). CDR3 length equals 15 residues. CDR3 protein: CASSRRQDSNQPQHF. Written as DNA, the CDR3 is TGTGCCAGCAGCCGTAGACAGGACAGCAATCAGCCCCAGCATTTT.

The rearrangement uses TRBV7-9 and TRBJ2-5; D unresolved. Trimming removed 2 bases from V and 5 bases from J, with 15 bases in between. CDR1 is SEHNR, CDR2 FQNEAQ, per germline (reference sequence). The CDR3 covers 15 residues. In DNA form, the CDR3 reads TGTGCCAGCAGCTTAATCCGTAGAGGAGCGGAGACCCAGTACTTC. Translation gives CASSLIRRGAETQYF.

The chain carries TRBV7-2 and TRBJ2-7, with TRBD1 matching over 7 bases. This CDR3 is 16 amino acids long. V shed 4 bases, J shed 1 base, and the junction held 10 bases outside the gene matches. Germline V gene sequence: CDR1 SGHTA, CDR2 FQGNSA. The CDR3 nucleotides are TGTGCCAGCAGCTCCTCGGGGACAGTCACTTCCTACGAGCAGTACTTC. Amino acids: CASSSSGTVTSYEQYF.

This chain uses TRBV18 with TRBJ1-5; D gene uncertain. Trimming took 3 bases from V and 3 from J, leaving 12 bases between them. CDR3 size: 15 residues. CDR1 is KGHSH and CDR2 is LQKENI in the germline V gene. The CDR3 here is CASSPQSGINQPQHF. CDR3 sequence (DNA): TGTGCCAGCTCACCCCAGTCGGGAATCAATCAGCCCCAGCATTTT.